The next 19 T cell receptor beta chains were all read from a single sample in a study of tumor-infiltrating lymphocytes in primary liver carcinoma. TCR beta cDNA was prepared out of roughly 0.5 ug total RNA by means of a constant-region primer. Each TCR beta library was derived from three nested multiplex PCR rounds that employed slightly modified ARM-PCR. Amplification in the first two PCR rounds was performed using TRBV1-TRBV30 forward primers and a C-beta reverse primer for around 9 cycles each. Via MiXCR, TCRdb re-called the multiplex PCR reads, giving one row per CDR3 protein. The table includes 70,000 to 95,000 distinct CDR3 sequences, over 60% detected once. Investigators took RNA and DNA out together from roughly 21-30 mg of unsorted bulk tissue. The specimen sequenced was liver tumor tissue from sampling region 4. Indicated subset: tumor region T4, right-lateral pole. The receptors stem from a man aged 40-49 years with primary liver carcinoma and hepatitis B virus infection.

V gene TRBV11-2 combines with J gene TRBJ2-7, with no clear D. Between the trimmed V and J ends, which lost 1 base and 3 bases, there was a span of 7 bases. The V gene's germline CDR1 is SGHAT and CDR2 FQNNGV. This CDR3 contains 13 residues. The CDR3 DNA is TGTGCCAGCAGCTTAGGGGCAGACTACGAGCAGTACTTC. Translation: CASSLGADYEQYF.

As concerns this clonotype: The germline gene is not matched at one end of the junction; a read error may be the cause. CDR3 nucleotides: TGCAGCGCCCTGGACTCCGTGGAGACCCGGTACTTC. As protein: CSALDSVETRYF. The chain is built from TRBV29-1 and TRBJ2-5; maybe TRBD2 (5 bases). The CDR3 is 12 residues long. Germline lookup yields CDR1 SQVTM and CDR2 ANQGSEA. Based on the CDR3 plus reference TRBV29-1 and TRBJ2-5, the full variable domain is SAVISQKPSRDICQRGTSLTIQCQVDSQVTMMFWYRQQPGQSLTLIATANQGSEATYESGFVIDKFPISRPNLTFSTLTVSNMSPEDSSIYLCSALDSVETRYFGPGTRLLVL.

A few counts support this clonotype. This clone may be a read error of a much larger clone one base away. The J gene is TRBJ2-5, the V gene TRBV13; D unclear. Trimming pared 0 bases from V and 5 bases from J, leaving 10 bases between. The CDR3 spans 14 residues. CDR1 is PRHDT, CDR2 FYEKMQ, per germline (reference sequence). The CDR3, as DNA: TGTGCCAGCAGCTTAGGCGCAGGCTGGGAGACCCAGTACTTC. Its protein product is CASSLGAGWETQYF. Supplemented by reference TRBV13 and TRBJ2-5, the full variable domain reads AAGVIQSPRHLIKEKRETATLKCYPIPRHDTVYWYQQGPGQDPQFLISFYEKMQSDKGSIPDRFSAQQFSDYHSELNMSSLELGDSALYFCASSLGAGWETQYFGPGTRLLVL.

A note on this clonotype: A read error may account for a junction end that differs from germline. The J gene is TRBJ2-5, the V gene TRBV5-1; the D is unclear. Germline CDR1 SGHRS, CDR2 YFSETQ. This CDR3 has 15 residues. CDR3 residues: CDSSEVSVSAATQYF. The CDR3 DNA reads as TGCGACAGCAGTGAGGTGAGCGTGTCCGCCGCAACCCAGTACTTC.

In the case of this clonotype: An end of the junction does not agree with germline; a read error may underlie this. V gene TRBV11-2 combines with J gene TRBJ1-3, with TRBD1 matching over 9 bases. The CDR3 is 15 residues long. CDR1 is SGHAT, CDR2 FQNNGV, per germline. Here the CDR3 DNA reads TGTGCCAGCAGCATCACAGGGGGCTCTGGAAACACCTTATATTTT. Translation gives CASSITGGSGNTLYF.

Notes on this clonotype: A junction end diverges from the germline sequence, so it may reflect a read error. The rearrangement joins TRBV4-1 to TRBJ2-7; D uncertain. Germline V gives CDR1 MGHRA, CDR2 YSYEKL. The CDR3 is made up of 14 amino acids. The CDR3 spells CATRPEPSSYEQYF. As DNA, the CDR3 is TGCGCCACCAGACCGGAGCCGAGCTCCTACGAACAGTACTTC.

This clonotype was seen more than once but under ten times. V is TRBV20-1 and J is TRBJ1-4; 8 bases are shared with TRBD1. This CDR3 has 14 residues. J was trimmed by 3 bases and V by 3 bases; bases with no gene match: 3. CDR1 DFQATT and CDR2 SNEGSKA come from the germline V gene (reference sequence). The CDR3 bases are TGCAGTGCTAGTAGGACAGGGCCTAATGAAAAACTGTTTTTT. It yields the protein CSASRTGPNEKLFF.

This clonotype occurred a few times. The chain employs TRBV2 and TRBJ1-5, with unresolved D. In germline, CDR1 is SNHLY, CDR2 FYNNEI. The CDR3 is 12 amino acids. V was cut by 3 bases and J by 11 bases, with 11 bases left in between. CDR3 sequence: CASSDSGESQHF. DNA of the CDR3: TGTGCCAGCAGTGATTCTGGGGAGTCCCAGCATTTT.

Regarding this clonotype: At one end the junction does not follow the germline gene, possibly because of a read error. J is TRBJ1-1 and V is TRBV7-8; no clear D. CDR3 length equals 12 residues. CDR1 SGHVS and CDR2 FQNEAQ come from the germline V gene. DNA of the CDR3: TGTGCCAGCTGCTTACAAAACACCGAAGCTTTCTTT. Encoded protein: CASCLQNTEAFF.

About this clonotype itself: A much more abundant neighbour one base away suggests this may be a read error. The chain recombines TRBV4-1 with TRBJ2-1, with TRBD2 matching over 13 bases. There are 16 residues in the CDR3. Germline-derived CDR1 and CDR2 are MGHRA and YSYEKL. V lost 1 base, J lost 10 bases, and 7 bases stayed unmatched. The CDR3 DNA reads as TGCGCCAGCAGCCAAGCTTTGCGACTAGCGGGAGGAGAGCAGTTCTTC. This translates into CASSQALRLAGGEQFF.

The DNA of the CDR3 is TGTGCCAGCAGGCTAGGGAGGGGAGGCAATCAGCCCCAGCATTTT. Translated: CASRLGRGGNQPQHF. V gene TRBV27 combines with J gene TRBJ1-5; D is possibly TRBD1 (5 bases). Between the trimmed V and J ends, which lost 6 bases and 2 bases, there was a span of 14 bases. CDR3 size: 15 residues. Germline V gene data show CDR1 as MNHEY and CDR2 as SMNVEV (reference sequence).

The rearrangement joins TRBV29-1 to TRBJ2-5; perhaps TRBD2 as D (5 bases). The V and J ends lost 3 bases and 7 bases respectively, with 15 bases between them. Germline V CDR1 and CDR2: SQVTM, ANQGSEA. There are 13 residues in the CDR3. DNA for the CDR3: TGCAGCGTTGATGGGAGAGCCGTTGGGACCCAGTACTTC. Protein sequence: CSVDGRAVGTQYF.

Details on this clonotype: The CDR3 carries no conserved terminal phenylalanine or tryptophan, so it likely arises from a read error. The CDR3 spells CSVWTYFLNTEAFS. The DNA of the CDR3 is TGCAGCGTTTGGACATACTTCTTGAACACTGAAGCTTTCTCT. The rearrangement uses TRBV29-1 and TRBJ1-1; tentative D call: TRBD1 (5 bases). Trimming removed 5 bases at V and 0 bases at J, with 13 bases between. The CDR3 has 14 residues. In germline, CDR1 is SQVTM, CDR2 ANQGSEA.

A remark on this clonotype: At one boundary the junction diverges from the germline segment, which might be a read error. This CDR3 reads CASIELGGTGYTEAFF. Written as DNA, the CDR3 is TGTGCCAGCATTGAATTGGGAGGGACAGGCTACACTGAAGCTTTCTTT. The chain employs TRBV6-1 and TRBJ1-1, with TRBD1 identical over 8 bases. This CDR3 has 16 amino acids. Germline V gene data show CDR1 as MNHNS and CDR2 as SASEGT.

The chain joins TRBV21-1 to TRBJ2-1; the table's D call, TRBD1, was not checked against the DNA. TRBV21-1 represents a pseudogene. CDR3 length: 14 residues. The CDR3 spells CASSGRTGGDEQSF. CDR3 sequence (DNA): TGTGCCAGCAGCGGGAGGACAGGGGGAGATGAGCAGTCCTTC.

A word on this clonotype: At one end the junction does not follow the germline gene, possibly because of a read error. This chain connects TRBV11-2 to TRBJ2-1; D remains ambiguous. There are 14 residues in the CDR3. Germline V gene lookup returns CDR1 SGHAT and CDR2 FQNNGV. This chain's CDR3 is CTSNSESPGNEQFF. The DNA for the CDR3 is TGTACCAGCAATTCAGAGAGCCCTGGGAATGAGCAGTTCTTC. Full variable domain (missing parts from reference TRBV11-2 and TRBJ2-1): EAGVAQSPRYKIIEKRQSVAFWCNPISGHATLYWYQQILGQGPKLLIQFQNNGVVDDSQLPKDRFSAERLKGVDSTLKIQPAKLEDSAVYLCTSNSESPGNEQFFGPGTRLTVL.

This clonotype was counted at least ten times. The chain carries TRBV29-1 and TRBJ2-1, with D perhaps TRBD2 (6 bases). Germline values: CDR1 SQVTM, CDR2 ANQGSEA. V was shortened by 2 bases and J by 5 bases, with 16 bases between the two germline ends. The CDR3 extends over 15 amino acids. The CDR3 sequence is CSVEPLAAYDNEQFF. The CDR3 nucleotides read TGCAGCGTTGAACCACTAGCTGCCTACGACAATGAGCAGTTCTTC.

On this clonotype itself: A much larger clone sits a single nucleotide away, making a read error possible. V usage is TRBV30 and J usage is TRBJ2-3, with 9 bases lining up with TRBD2. Trimming took 0 bases from V and 8 from J; bases not matched to a gene: 12. The germline V gene encodes CDR1 GTSNPN and CDR2 SVGIG (reference sequence). The CDR3 has 16 residues. This chain's CDR3 is CAWSVGGSSGSGTQYF. The DNA for the CDR3 is TGTGCCTGGAGTGTAGGAGGCAGTAGCGGGAGTGGTACGCAGTATTTT.

In its sample, this clonotype was seen a few times. The chain uses TRBV6-6 and TRBJ1-2; TRBD1 might be the D (5 bases). The V and J ends lost 0 bases and 3 bases respectively, with 8 bases between them. This CDR3 region has 14 residues. In germline, CDR1 is MNHNY, CDR2 SVGAGI (reference sequence). The CDR3, as DNA: TGTGCCAGCAGTTACTCGGGAGGGGACTATGGCTACACCTTC. Its translation is CASSYSGGDYGYTF.